The 23 T cell receptor beta chains presented below share a single source sample, sequenced in a study of cytomegalovirus exposure and HLA in healthy donors. Generated by immunoSEQ multiplex PCR, the TCRdb table keeps only in-frame clones and is missing some. The sample consists of tens of thousands of clones, roughly 97% of them appearing once. Sequenced: PBMCs. Receptors originate from a man between 18 and 29 years old in good health and CMV-seronegative.

The count of this clone is one. V gene TRBV9 combines with J gene TRBJ2-3, with 9 bases identical to TRBD2. V was pared by 3 bases and J by 4 bases, with 9 bases of the junction left unmatched. Germline V gene lookup returns CDR1 SGDLS and CDR2 YYNGEE. CDR3 length: 16 residues. CDR3 in DNA: TGTGCCAGCAGCGCGGGGACTAGCAGGTATGCAGATACGCAGTATTTT. Its translation: CASSAGTSRYADTQYF.

This rearrangement joins TRBV15 to TRBJ1-4, with 8 bases fitting TRBD1. The germline V gene has CDR1 LNHNV and CDR2 YYDKDF (reference sequence). Trimming took 5 bases from V and 7 from J; bases not matched to a gene: 6. The CDR3 runs to 14 residues. The CDR3 DNA reads TGTGCCACCAGCGGGCTCGACAGGGGTGAAAAACTGTTTTTT. Translating gives CATSGLDRGEKLFF.

The chain is built from TRBV9 and TRBJ2-1; TRBD1 matches at 11 bases. The CDR3 covers 15 residues. V shed 0 bases and J 7 bases; nucleotides not matched to a gene: 3. Per germline, CDR1 SGDLS and CDR2 YYNGEE. CDR3 loop: CASSVGGQGANEQFF. The CDR3 DNA is TGTGCCAGCAGCGTAGGCGGACAGGGGGCTAATGAGCAGTTCTTC.

V usage is TRBV27 and J usage is TRBJ2-7, with D possibly being TRBD1 (6 bases). The V gene's germline CDR1 is MNHEY and CDR2 SMNVEV (reference sequence). The CDR3 has 16 residues. The V and J ends lost 0 bases and 1 base respectively, with 13 bases between them. This chain's CDR3 is CASSLSMTGLSYEQYF. In nucleotides, the CDR3 is TGTGCCAGCAGTTTATCGATGACAGGTCTTTCCTACGAGCAGTACTTC.

This clone was seen a single time. The rearrangement joins TRBV7-9 to TRBJ1-6; TRBD1 matches at 7 bases. Trimming at V came to 5 bases and at J to 10 bases, leaving 11 bases not matched to a gene. The CDR3 is made up of 15 amino acids. Germline V gives CDR1 SEHNR, CDR2 FQNEAQ (reference sequence). As DNA, the CDR3 is TGTGCCAGCAGCCCCACCCGACAGGGCCCGTCACCCCTCCACTTT. Amino acids: CASSPTRQGPSPLHF. Full variable domain (rest looked up from reference TRBV7-9 and TRBJ1-6): DTGVSQNPRHKITKRGQNVTFRCDPISEHNRLYWYRQTLGQGPEFLTYFQNEAQLEKSRLLSDRFSAERPKGSFSTLEIQRTEQGDSAMYLCASSPTRQGPSPLHFGNGTRLTVT.

The gene calls are TRBV28 and TRBJ2-1, with D perhaps matching TRBD1 (6 bases). V was cut by 6 bases and J by 14 bases, with 17 bases left in between. Germline values: CDR1 MDHEN, CDR2 SYDVKM. The CDR3 is 12 amino acids. The CDR3, as DNA: TGTGCCAGCAGCCGGCCGACAGGCCAGGAGTTCTTC. This gives the protein CASSRPTGQEFF. The entire variable domain, with the rest obtained from reference TRBV28 and TRBJ2-1, is as follows: DVKVTQSSRYLVKRTGEKVFLECVQDMDHENMFWYRQDPGLGLRLIYFSYDVKMKEKGDIPEGYSVSREKKERFSLILESASTNQTSMYLCASSRPTGQEFFGPGTRLTVL.

This chain connects TRBV18 to TRBJ1-2, with 8 positions matching TRBD1. Germline CDR1 and CDR2: KGHSH and LQKENI. The trim removed 6 bases at V and 8 bases at J, leaving 14 bases unmatched. The CDR3 consists of 15 residues. CDR3: CASSTGQVGLQGYTF. CDR3 in DNA: TGTGCCAGCTCGACGGGACAGGTTGGTCTTCAGGGCTACACCTTC.

The chain is built from TRBV11-1 and TRBJ2-7; unclear D gene. This CDR3 has 15 residues. Germline CDR1 reads SGHAT; CDR2 reads FQDESV (reference sequence). The V gene lost 1 base and the J gene lost 2 bases, with 12 bases spanning the gap. CDR3 nucleotides: TGTGCCAGCAGCTTAGTTGCAGTACCGACCTACGAGCAGTACTTC. Its translation: CASSLVAVPTYEQYF.

This chain joins TRBV12-5 and TRBJ2-2, with a possible D match to TRBD2 (6 bases). The CDR3 has 13 amino acids. Germline V gives CDR1 LGHNT, CDR2 FRNRAP. The germline V and J ends were trimmed by 4 bases and 5 bases, with 8 bases remaining between them. The CDR3 protein is CASGYGGTGELFF. DNA for the CDR3: TGTGCTAGTGGTTACGGGGGAACCGGGGAGCTGTTTTTT.

The gene calls are TRBV19 and TRBJ2-6; D gene unclear. This CDR3 spans 16 amino acids. Trimming shortened V by 1 base and J by 0 bases, and 7 bases separated the two germline ends. Germline CDR1 LNHDA, CDR2 SQIVND (reference sequence). CDR3 protein: CASSIAANSGANVLTF. CDR3 sequence (DNA): TGTGCCAGTAGTATAGCAGCGAACTCTGGGGCCAACGTCCTGACTTTC.

The V call is TRBV11-2, the J call TRBJ2-3, with unresolved D. The CDR3 runs 12 residues. The V and J ends lost 4 bases and 0 bases respectively, with 2 bases between them. CDR1 is SGHAT and CDR2 is FQNNGV in the germline V gene. The CDR3 loop reads CASSSSTDTQYF. The CDR3 coding sequence is TGTGCCAGCAGCTCTAGCACAGATACGCAGTATTTT.

The chain carries TRBV6-6 and TRBJ1-1; 7 bases are a match to TRBD1. The CDR3 is made up of 11 amino acids. Per germline, CDR1 MNHNY and CDR2 SVGAGI (reference sequence). With V trimmed by 5 bases and J by 10 bases, 4 bases remained unmatched. DNA for the CDR3: TGTGCCAGCAGTCGACAGGGCTCAGCTTTCTTT. It codes for CASSRQGSAFF.

The rearrangement links TRBV27 to TRBJ1-6; possible D gene TRBD1, 6 bases. This CDR3 region has 18 residues. Trimming took off 4 bases at V and 0 bases at J, with 16 bases between the two ends. Germline V gene sequence: CDR1 MNHEY, CDR2 SMNVEV (reference sequence). CDR3 amino acids: CASSSLTGGSSYNSPLHF. CDR3 bases: TGTGCCAGCAGTTCCCTGACAGGCGGAAGCTCCTATAATTCACCCCTCCACTTT.

This chain uses TRBV7-8 with TRBJ2-7, with D possibly TRBD2 on 5 matching bases. V was shortened by 4 bases and J by 0 bases, with 10 bases between the two germline ends. The CDR3 length is 14 residues. Germline V gives CDR1 SGHVS, CDR2 FQNEAQ. The CDR3 region has the DNA TGTGCCAGCAGCTCCCGGGGTAGCTCCTACGAGCAGTACTTC. It yields the protein CASSSRGSSYEQYF.

The rearrangement joins TRBV28 to TRBJ2-1, with 9 nucleotides matching TRBD1. Germline trimming cut 2 bases from V and 7 bases from J; bases unmatched to any gene: 3. The CDR3 loop spans 14 amino acids. Per germline, CDR1 MDHEN and CDR2 SYDVKM. The CDR3 DNA follows: TGTGCCAGCAGTTTAGGGACAGGGAGAAATGAGCAGTTCTTC. This translates into CASSLGTGRNEQFF.

This clone was counted once. The J gene is TRBJ2-3, the V gene TRBV6-5, with 9 bases identical to TRBD2. V shed 4 bases and J 5 bases; nucleotides not matched to a gene: 7. The CDR3 length is 15 residues. Looked up from germline, CDR1 is MNHEY and CDR2 is SVGAGI. The DNA for the CDR3 is TGTGCCAGCAGTTGGGCGGGAGGGGGCCTAGATACGCAGTATTTT. This sequence encodes CASSWAGGGLDTQYF.

The V call is TRBV9, the J call TRBJ1-2, with no clear D. V was shortened by 0 bases and J by 2 bases, with 8 bases between the two germline ends. In germline, CDR1 is SGDLS, CDR2 YYNGEE. CDR3 size: 14 residues. The CDR3 region is CASSVEVQNYGYTF. The CDR3 coding sequence is TGTGCCAGCAGCGTAGAAGTACAGAACTATGGCTACACCTTC.

V gene TRBV7-8 combines with J gene TRBJ1-4; TRBD1 matches at 10 bases. J was trimmed by 6 bases and V by 3 bases; bases with no gene match: 16. There are 19 residues in the CDR3. Germline V gene lookup returns CDR1 SGHVS and CDR2 FQNEAQ. CDR3 DNA sequence: TGTGCCAGCAGCTTGGCCGTCCCGGGACAGGGGTACGGAGATGAAAAACTGTTTTTT. Translation: CASSLAVPGQGYGDEKLFF.

The table lists this clone with a count of one. V is TRBV9 and J is TRBJ1-1; D not certain. The length of the CDR3 is 14 residues. Germline V gene lookup returns CDR1 SGDLS and CDR2 YYNGEE. The V end lost 0 bases, the J end lost 1 base, and 7 bases lay between the germline ends. The CDR3, as DNA: TGTGCCAGCAGCGTAGATCGGGAGAACACTGAAGCTTTCTTT. Its protein is CASSVDRENTEAFF.

The chain has TRBV11-3 and TRBJ2-7; D is perhaps TRBD1 (6 bases). The CDR3 length is 14 residues. Germline V gene sequence: CDR1 SGHNT, CDR2 YENEEA. V was cut by 2 bases and J by 3 bases, with 11 bases left in between. DNA of the CDR3: TGTGCCAGCAGCTTAAACAGGGTGAACTACGAGCAGTACTTC. It translates to CASSLNRVNYEQYF.

The V call is TRBV6-1, the J call TRBJ2-5; 8 nucleotides match TRBD1. This CDR3 is built from 15 residues. CDR1 is MNHNS, CDR2 SASEGT, per germline. The J segment lost 5 bases and the V segment lost 7 bases, leaving 12 bases of the junction unmatched. The CDR3 protein is CASNAPRGRGETQYF. The DNA for the CDR3 is TGTGCCAGCAATGCTCCCAGGGGGCGCGGGGAGACCCAGTACTTC.

This clone was seen a single time. The same CDR3 arises from other DNA sequences in this sample as well. The chain joins TRBV6-5 to TRBJ1-1; D possibly corresponds to TRBD1 (5 bases). The length of the CDR3 is 11 residues. Per the germline V gene, CDR1 is MNHEY and CDR2 is SVGAGI. V lost 6 bases and J 8 bases, leaving 10 bases between the germline ends. This chain's CDR3 is CASSQGTEAFF. CDR3 nucleotides: TGTGCCAGCAGCCAGGGCACGGAAGCTTTCTTT.

V usage is TRBV19 and J usage is TRBJ1-5, with D perhaps matching TRBD1 (6 bases). Germline CDR1 and CDR2: LNHDA and SQIVND (reference sequence). This CDR3 spans 15 amino acids. Between the trimmed V and J ends, which lost 6 bases and 3 bases, there was a span of 15 bases. The CDR3 reads CASREQGGHNQPQHF. The DNA of the CDR3 is TGTGCCAGTAGGGAACAGGGTGGTCACAATCAGCCCCAGCATTTT.